This TCR beta chain came from a study of CD4+ T cells in melanoma. Study findings and constraints: CD8+ T cell, macrophage and B cell function reportedly correlated with neoantigen-specific CD4+ T cells. Neoantigen-specific CD4+ T cells in melanoma reportedly had diverse differentiation states.

V shed 3 bases and J shed 1 base, with 7 bases lying between them. Germline CDR1 MDHEN, CDR2 SYDVKM. The CDR3 is made up of 13 amino acids. On this clone itself: Antigen specificity is unknown. This CDR3 is also generated by other DNA sequences in the sample.

The data were produced by immunoSEQ multiplex PCR, yet TCRdb's version contains in-frame clones alone and is incomplete. This table has approximately 110,000 clones, around 92% appearing once. The chain couples TRBV28 to TRBJ2-7; D uncertain. Sequences were obtained from peripheral blood. This TCR came from a human donor with melanoma. Written as DNA, the CDR3 is TGTGCCAGCAGTTTGGTCGGGTCCTACGAGCAGTACTTC. Translation: CASSLVGSYEQYF. Together with reference TRBV28 and TRBJ2-7, the CDR3 gives the full variable domain: DVKVTQSSRYLVKRTGEKVFLECVQDMDHENMFWYRQDPGLGLRLIYFSYDVKMKEKGDIPEGYSVSREKKERFSLILESASTNQTSMYLCASSLVGSYEQYFGPGTRLTVT.